Below are 2 T cell receptor beta chains sequenced from a single sample in a study of cytomegalovirus exposure and HLA in healthy donors. The PCR made use of 60 Vbeta and 13 Jbeta primers. Data came from immunoSEQ multiplex PCR; TCRdb stores just in-frame clones and leaves some out. The sample lists fewer than 90,000 clones, under 80% seen once, with 1.1% to 1.5% in the top ten. Sequences were obtained from PBMCs. The source of these receptors is a male donor in good health and CMV-seronegative.

The rearrangement uses TRBV28 and TRBJ2-7; TRBD1 matches at 9 bases. This CDR3 comprises 16 residues. Germline V gene data show CDR1 as MDHEN and CDR2 as SYDVKM. V trimming: 3 bases; J trimming: 3 bases; junction bases outside the gene matches: 9. CDR3 DNA sequence: TGTGCCAGCAGTTTGACTAATTGGGACAGGGACTACGAGCAGTACTTC. Translating gives CASSLTNWDRDYEQYF.

The chain uses TRBV5-6 and TRBJ2-3, with D tentatively TRBD2 (5 bases). Germline lookup yields CDR1 SGHDT and CDR2 YYEEEE. The V gene lost 7 bases and the J gene lost 2 bases, with 14 bases spanning the gap. This CDR3 region has 14 residues. CDR3 protein: CASAARGHTDTQYF. CDR3 DNA: TGTGCCAGCGCGGCCCGGGGTCACACAGATACGCAGTATTTT.